This TCR beta chain was retrieved from a study of monozygotic twins with inflammatory bowel disease. Study-level results: People with IBD had fewer clonotypes in common with others than healthy twins did, especially with disease activity. Patient-specific immunosuppressive treatments may have made repertoires more variable.

No DNA is given; TCRdb re-called the 5' RACE reads and lists each CDR3 protein once. Its table lists 350,000 to 500,000 distinct CDR3 sequences. In the case of this clonotype: Its matching antigen is unknown.

This CDR3 spans 14 amino acids. The chain uses TRBV21-1 and TRBJ1-1; TCRdb selects TRBD1, and the lack of DNA leaves this call unchecked. TRBV21-1 counts as a pseudogene. This TCR derives from a human donor with ulcerative colitis or Crohn's disease, or a healthy co-twin of an affected twin (not recorded which). The specimen was blood. The CDR3 loop reads CASSTRTGGTEAFF.